Following are 17 T cell receptor beta chains from one sample sequenced in a study of human T cells and chemical hapten exposure. Noted time point: patch test 2, 6 weeks after DPC sensitization. The treatment was: therapeutic diphenylcyclopropenone sensitization with weekly scalp DPC. Each CDR3 protein gets one entry after TCRdb re-called the RACE reads with MiXCR. The sample yields 95,000 or so distinct CDR3 sequences, 10% to 12% seen once. The sequencing here drew on whole blood, taken in connection with sensitization to the hapten diphenylcyclopropenone (DPC). Receptors originate from a woman aged 40 to 49 with alopecia areata. Some clones in this sample may be carry-over from other donors' samples.

V and J are TRBV11-2 and TRBJ2-2, with 10 bases fitting TRBD2. V trimming: 5 bases; J trimming: 4 bases; junction bases outside the gene matches: 25. Germline V lookup: CDR1 SGHAT, CDR2 FQNNGV. The CDR3 contains 22 residues. The CDR3 nucleotides are TGTGCCAGCAGCCGCCAAATTTTAGCCGGGATGGCTAGCGGGAGTGGCACCGGGGAGCTGTTTTTT. Protein sequence: CASSRQILAGMASGSGTGELFF.

V usage is TRBV6-6 and J usage is TRBJ1-1, with D possibly matching TRBD1 (6 bases). Per germline, CDR1 MNHNY and CDR2 SVGAGI (reference sequence). The CDR3 loop spans 13 amino acids. Trimming pared 8 bases from V and 4 bases from J, leaving 14 bases between. CDR3 nucleotides: TGTGCCAGCCTAAGGGGGGAGCGCACTGAAGCTTTCTTT. Protein sequence: CASLRGERTEAFF.

This clonotype was recorded many times. J is TRBJ1-5 and V is TRBV24-1; D is perhaps TRBD1 (5 bases). This CDR3 comprises 16 residues. V shed 7 bases and J shed 3 bases, with 18 bases lying between them. Germline CDR1 reads KGHDR; CDR2 reads SFDVKD. The CDR3 reads CATSSPPGGDNQPQHF. CDR3 nucleotides: TGTGCCACCAGCTCTCCCCCGGGAGGGGACAATCAGCCCCAGCATTTT.

This clonotype was recorded a few times. This chain joins TRBV3-1 and TRBJ1-1, with a weak D call TRBD1 (6 bases). V was cut by 1 base and J by 10 bases, with 16 bases left in between. Germline values: CDR1 LGHDT, CDR2 YNNKEL (reference sequence). The CDR3 has 14 residues. CDR3 coding DNA: TGTGCCAGCAGCCAAGGAGGGGGGACAAATGGAGCTTTCTTT. Translated: CASSQGGGTNGAFF. Looking up the rest from reference TRBV3-1 and TRBJ1-1 gives the full variable domain: DTAVSQTPKYLVTQMGNDKSIKCEQNLGHDTMYWYKQDSKKFLKIMFSYNNKELIINETVPNRFSPKSPDKAHLNLHINSLELGDSAVYFCASSQGGGTNGAFFGQGTRLTVV.

Points on this clonotype: Relative to the germline gene, one junction end is altered; a read error may explain this. The CDR3 sequence: CASSLNRDSHNEQFF. The DNA for the CDR3 is TGTGCCAGCAGTTTAAACAGGGACTCCCACAATGAGCAGTTCTTC. V gene TRBV27 combines with J gene TRBJ2-1; D assignment may be TRBD1 or TRBD2 (6 bases each). Germline V gene lookup returns CDR1 MNHEY and CDR2 SMNVEV (reference sequence). The CDR3 covers 15 residues.

This clonotype was detected a few times. V gene TRBV3-1 combines with J gene TRBJ2-6, with 7 bases aligning to TRBD1. This CDR3 comprises 17 residues. The V gene end was trimmed by 4 bases and the J gene end by 2 bases; junction bases not matched to a gene: 8. Germline loops: CDR1 LGHDT, CDR2 YNNKEL (reference sequence). CDR3 loop: CASSPQQGQTGANVLTF. The CDR3 nucleotides read TGTGCCAGCAGCCCACAACAGGGGCAGACTGGGGCCAACGTCCTGACTTTC. The full variable domain, with the rest looked up from reference TRBV3-1 and TRBJ2-6, is DTAVSQTPKYLVTQMGNDKSIKCEQNLGHDTMYWYKQDSKKFLKIMFSYNNKELIINETVPNRFSPKSPDKAHLNLHINSLELGDSAVYFCASSPQQGQTGANVLTFGAGSRLTVL.

The table lists this clonotype with a few counts. V gene TRBV5-1 combines with J gene TRBJ1-1, with 9 bases matching TRBD1. The CDR3 runs 15 residues. The V gene's germline CDR1 is SGHRS and CDR2 YFSETQ. V shed 1 base and J 4 bases; nucleotides not matched to a gene: 5. CDR3 sequence reads: CASSLNTDRGTEAFF. The CDR3 nucleotides read TGCGCCAGCAGCTTGAATACGGACAGGGGCACTGAAGCTTTCTTT. Combining the CDR3 with reference TRBV5-1 and TRBJ1-1 gives the whole variable domain KAGVTQTPRYLIKTRGQQVTLSCSPISGHRSVSWYQQTPGQGLQFLFEYFSETQRNKGNFPGRFSGRQFSNSRSEMNVSTLELGDSALYLCASSLNTDRGTEAFFGQGTRLTVV.

CDR3 bases: TGCAGTTGGCGGGGCAGGGAGGCTGGCTACACCTTC. Translated, it gives CSWRGREAGYTF. The V call is TRBV20-1, the J call TRBJ1-2; D possibly corresponds to TRBD1 (5 bases). The ends were cut back, 8 bases at V and 7 bases at J, with 17 bases in the middle. From germline, CDR1 is DFQATT and CDR2 SNEGSKA (reference sequence). CDR3 length: 12 residues.

Only a few counts were recorded for this clonotype. The chain carries TRBV12-3 or TRBV12-4 and TRBJ2-1; D remains ambiguous. CDR3 size: 12 residues. The germline V and J ends were trimmed by 5 bases and 7 bases, with 9 bases remaining between them. The DNA for the CDR3 is TGTGCCAGCAGTCACTCGTATAATGAGCAGTTCTTC. Translating it yields CASSHSYNEQFF.

In this sample, this clonotype turned up a few times. V gene TRBV7-2 combines with J gene TRBJ2-3, with TRBD2 as a possible D gene (5 bases). Germline V lookup: CDR1 SGHTA, CDR2 FQGNSA. The germline V and J ends were trimmed by 6 bases and 0 bases, with 19 bases remaining between them. There are 17 residues in the CDR3. CDR3 protein: CASRAGGGRPSTDTQYF. The CDR3 DNA reads TGTGCCAGCAGGGCCGGTGGAGGTCGTCCTAGCACAGATACGCAGTATTTT.

The chain combines TRBV18 with TRBJ1-4; 7 nucleotides agree with TRBD1. The CDR3 contains 14 residues. Trimming removed 6 bases from V and 3 bases from J; junction bases left unmatched: 4. Germline V CDR1 and CDR2: KGHSH, LQKENI. The CDR3 coding sequence is TGTGCCAGCTCGAGACAGGGCCCTAATGAAAAACTGTTTTTT. Its translation: CASSRQGPNEKLFF.

The table lists this clonotype with many counts. The genes are TRBV20-1 and TRBJ1-2; 11 bases are shared with TRBD1. Germline trimming cut 0 bases from V and 3 bases from J; bases unmatched to any gene: 6. The CDR3 sequence is 16 residues long. Germline V gene lookup returns CDR1 DFQATT and CDR2 SNEGSKA (reference sequence). The CDR3 sequence: CSAREIRTGGDYGYTF. CDR3 in DNA: TGCAGTGCTAGAGAGATAAGGACAGGGGGCGACTATGGCTACACCTTC.

The chain carries TRBV4-2 and TRBJ1-1, with 8 positions matching TRBD1. CDR1 and CDR2 from the germline V gene are LGHNA and YNFKEQ. This CDR3 is 15 amino acids long. With V trimmed by 0 bases and J by 6 bases, 6 bases remained unmatched. CDR3 DNA: TGTGCCAGCAGCCAAGAGCCAGGGGGCTCAGCTGAAGCTTTCTTT. Amino acid sequence: CASSQEPGGSAEAFF.

V is TRBV6-2 or TRBV6-3 and J is TRBJ1-1; 7 bases align to TRBD1. J gave up 7 bases and V 5 bases, and 7 bases lay outside the gene matches. The CDR3 contains 13 residues. Per germline, CDR1 MNHEY and CDR2 SVGEGT. CDR3 nucleotide sequence: TGTGCCAGCAGTCTGCAGGGGGGTGGTGAAGCTTTCTTT. Residues: CASSLQGGGEAFF.

The rearrangement uses TRBV7-2 and TRBJ2-6; 7 nucleotides agree with TRBD1. The CDR3 length is 18 residues. Germline lookup yields CDR1 SGHTA and CDR2 FQGNSA. Trimming cost V 5 bases and J 4 bases; bases outside gene matches: 14. Here the CDR3 reads CASSPPKRGPLGANVLTF. The CDR3 DNA follows: TGTGCCAGCAGCCCCCCCAAAAGGGGGCCTCTCGGGGCCAACGTCCTGACTTTC.

The chain recombines TRBV7-9 with TRBJ2-2, with D possibly matching TRBD1 (5 bases). V lost 6 bases, J lost 2 bases, and 13 bases lay in between. Germline V gives CDR1 SEHNR, CDR2 FQNEAQ (reference sequence). This CDR3 spans 15 amino acids. CDR3 in DNA: TGTGCCAGCAGTTACGACAGAAGCAACACCGGGGAGCTGTTTTTT. It specifies CASSYDRSNTGELFF.

This chain joins TRBV28 and TRBJ2-1; maybe TRBD1 (6 bases). The CDR3 covers 14 residues. Between the trimmed V and J ends, which lost 6 bases and 0 bases, there was a span of 9 bases. In germline, CDR1 is MDHEN, CDR2 SYDVKM. The chain's CDR3 is CASRRTDSYNEQFF. CDR3 in DNA: TGTGCCAGCAGGAGGACAGACTCCTACAATGAGCAGTTCTTC.